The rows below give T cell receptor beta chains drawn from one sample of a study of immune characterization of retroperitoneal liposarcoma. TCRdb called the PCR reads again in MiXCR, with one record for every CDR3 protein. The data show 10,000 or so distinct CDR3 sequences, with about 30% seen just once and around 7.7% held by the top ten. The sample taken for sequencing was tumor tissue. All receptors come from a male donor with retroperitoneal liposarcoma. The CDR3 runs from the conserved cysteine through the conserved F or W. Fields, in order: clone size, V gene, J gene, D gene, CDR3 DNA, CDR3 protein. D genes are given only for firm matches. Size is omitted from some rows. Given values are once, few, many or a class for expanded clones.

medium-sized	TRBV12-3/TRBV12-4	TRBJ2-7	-	TGTGCCAGCAGTTTAGGGGATAGCGCCAGCTCCTACAATGAGCAGTACTTC	CASSLGDSASSYNEQYF
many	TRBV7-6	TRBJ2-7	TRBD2	TGTGCCAGCAGCTTACGGGAGGCCTCCTACGAGCAGTACTTC	CASSLREASYEQYF
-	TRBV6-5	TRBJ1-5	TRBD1	TGTGCCAGCAGAGCCGGGACAGGGGTGGTTCAGCCCCAGCATTTT	CASRAGTGVVQPQHF
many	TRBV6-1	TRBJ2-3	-	TGTGCCAGCAGACACACCCCCACAGATACGCAGTATTTT	CASRHTPTDTQYF
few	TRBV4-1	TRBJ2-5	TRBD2	TGCGCCAGCAGCCAAGTGTCTAGCGGGTGGGAGACCCAGTACTTC	CASSQVSSGWETQYF
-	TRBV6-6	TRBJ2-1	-	TGTGCCATAGGAAGTGCGGTCTACGAGCAGTTCTTC	CAIGSAVYEQFF
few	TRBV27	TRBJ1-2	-	TGTGCCAGCAGTCCCCTGAGGGCTGATGGCTACACCTTC	CASSPLRADGYTF
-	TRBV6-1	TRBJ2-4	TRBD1	TGTGCCAGCAGTGAGGGGGCCCCGACAGGGTTCTGGAACATTCAGTACTTC	CASSEGAPTGFWNIQYF
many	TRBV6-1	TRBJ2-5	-	TGTGCCACCGCGGGATTCAACAATGAGCAGTACTTC	CATAGFNNEQYF
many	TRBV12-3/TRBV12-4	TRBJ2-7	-	TGTGCCAGCAGCCCCTCGGGGCCATTTAACTACGAGCAGTACTTC	CASSPSGPFNYEQYF
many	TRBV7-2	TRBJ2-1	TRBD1	TGTGCCAGCAGCTTAAGTTCGGGACAGGGGAAAAACATTCAGTTCTTC	CASSLSSGQGKNIQFF
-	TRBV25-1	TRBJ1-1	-	TGTGCCAGCATTGGGGGCCGCTTTGAAGCTTTCTTT	CASIGGRFEAFF
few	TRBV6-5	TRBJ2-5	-	TGTGCCAGCAGTTACTCTCGGGGAGGCGAGACCCAGTACTTC	CASSYSRGGETQYF
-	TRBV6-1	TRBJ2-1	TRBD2	TGTGCCAGCAGTCTGCGCGGGGGGGGCTACGAGCAGTTCTTC	CASSLRGGGYEQFF
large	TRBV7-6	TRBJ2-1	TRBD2	TGTGCCAGCAGCCCTCGGACTAGCGGCAACAATGAGCAGTTCTTC	CASSPRTSGNNEQFF
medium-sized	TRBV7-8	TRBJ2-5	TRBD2	TGTGCCAGCAGCGCTAGCGGGGGGCTTGAGACCCAGTACTTC	CASSASGGLETQYF
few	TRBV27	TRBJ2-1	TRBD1	TGTGCCAGCAGTTCCCTTCGACAGGGTATCAGCTACGAGCAGTTCTTC	CASSSLRQGISYEQFF
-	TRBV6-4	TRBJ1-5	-	TGTGCCAGCAGTAGCATTGCGGGAAATCAGCCCCAGCATTTT	CASSSIAGNQPQHF
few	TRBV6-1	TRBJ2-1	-	TGTGCCAGCAGTTATTTCCCCCGCTCCTACAATGAGCAGTTCTTC	CASSYFPRSYNEQFF
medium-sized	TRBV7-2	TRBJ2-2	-	TGTGCCAGCTCAGTGGGCACCGGGGAGCTGTTTTTT	CASSVGTGELFF
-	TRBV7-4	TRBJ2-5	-	TGTGCCAGCAGGCCATCCCCCCAGACCCAGTACTTC	CASRPSPQTQYF
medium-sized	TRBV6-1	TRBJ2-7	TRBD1	TGTGCCAGCAGTGAAGAAGGCCATAGACAGGGGATGGACGAGCAGTACTTC	CASSEEGHRQGMDEQYF
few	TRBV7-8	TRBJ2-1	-	TGTGCCAGCAGCTTTCCCAGGGCCGAGCAGTTCTTC	CASSFPRAEQFF
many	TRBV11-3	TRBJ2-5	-	TGTGCCAGCAGCGCCACCCTCCGGGGCCGCGGTATCCCCTCGACCCAGTACTTC	CASSATLRGRGIPSTQYF
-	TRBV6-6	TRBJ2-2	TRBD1	TGTGCCAGCAGTCCCAAAATAGGGGCTACAGGGGCAGCCGGGGAGCTGTTTTTT	CASSPKIGATGAAGELFF
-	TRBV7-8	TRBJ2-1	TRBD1	TGTGCCAGCAGCTTAGGACAGGGATACAATGAGCAGTTCTTC	CASSLGQGYNEQFF
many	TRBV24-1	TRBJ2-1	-	TGTGCCACCAGTGAAGTCGGTGGGGGCGAGCAGTTCTTC	CATSEVGGGEQFF
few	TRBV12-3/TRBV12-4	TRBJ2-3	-	TGTGCCAGCAGTAAGAGAGATACGCAGTATTTT	CASSKRDTQYF
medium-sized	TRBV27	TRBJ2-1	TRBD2	TGTGCCAGCAGCCCCGCACTAGCGGGGGCTGAGCAGTTCTTC	CASSPALAGAEQFF
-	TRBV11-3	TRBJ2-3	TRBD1	TGTGCCAGCAGCTCCCGGACAGGGAAAGATACGCAGTATTTT	CASSSRTGKDTQYF
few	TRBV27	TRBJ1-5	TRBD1	TGTGCCAGCAGACCATTTACAGGGGTCGCACAGCCCCAGCATTTT	CASRPFTGVAQPQHF
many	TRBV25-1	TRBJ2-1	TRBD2	TGTGCCAGCAGTGGCGGGAGATCCCCCGGGGAGCCCTACAATGAGCAGTTCTTC	CASSGGRSPGEPYNEQFF
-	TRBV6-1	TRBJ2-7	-	TGTGCCAGCACACGAGCCTCAAATGAGCAGTACTTC	CASTRASNEQYF
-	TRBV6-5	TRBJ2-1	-	TGTGCCAGCAGCGGCCTTCCTCCCTACGAGCAGTTCTTC	CASSGLPPYEQFF
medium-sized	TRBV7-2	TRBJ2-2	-	TGTGCCAGCAGGACCGGACAAGGGGAGCTGTTTTTT	CASRTGQGELFF
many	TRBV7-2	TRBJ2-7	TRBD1	TGTGCCAGCAGCGCCGACAGGGGGGCCTACAATGAGCAGTACTTC	CASSADRGAYNEQYF
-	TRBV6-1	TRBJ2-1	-	TGTGCCAGCAGTGAAGTCGGAGAATACAATGAGCAGTTCTTC	CASSEVGEYNEQFF
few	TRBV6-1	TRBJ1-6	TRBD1	TGTGCCAGCAGCCGGAGGGGGGACAGTAATTCACCCCTCCACTTT	CASSRRGDSNSPLHF
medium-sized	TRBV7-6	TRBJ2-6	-	TGTGCCAGCAGCTTTACTGCATCTGGGGCCAACGTCCTGACTTTC	CASSFTASGANVLTF
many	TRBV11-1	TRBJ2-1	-	TGTGCCAGCAGCCGCTCCGGCCGGGTGTACAATGAGCAGTTCTTC	CASSRSGRVYNEQFF
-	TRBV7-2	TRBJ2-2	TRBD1	TGTGCCAGCAGCGGACAGACAGGGGGAACCGGGGAGCTGTTTTTT	CASSGQTGGTGELFF
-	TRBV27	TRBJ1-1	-	TGTGCCAGCAGTCCCGGGACACCGGCAGACTTAGTCTTT	CASSPGTPADLVF
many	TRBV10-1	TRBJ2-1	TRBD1	TGCGCCAGCAGTGAGTCGGATTTCAGGGGGCAAGGTGAGCAGTTCTTC	CASSESDFRGQGEQFF
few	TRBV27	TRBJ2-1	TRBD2	TGTGCCAGCAGTTTATTTGCGGGCGGGGGAGGTAATGAGCAGTTCTTC	CASSLFAGGGGNEQFF
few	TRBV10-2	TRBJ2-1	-	TGCGCCAGCACCGAGGACTACCCCTCCTACGAGCAGTTCTTC	CASTEDYPSYEQFF
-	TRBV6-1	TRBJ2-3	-	TGTGCCAGCGCGACGGACACCACAGATACGCAGTATTTT	CASATDTTDTQYF
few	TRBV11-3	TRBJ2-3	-	TGTGCCAGCAGCATCCCTAGCGGCACAGATACGCAGTATTTT	CASSIPSGTDTQYF
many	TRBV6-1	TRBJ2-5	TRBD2	TGTGCCAGCAGTTGGAGCGGGGCCGAGACCCAGTACTTC	CASSWSGAETQYF
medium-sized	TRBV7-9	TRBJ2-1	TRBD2	TGTGCCAGCAGCTCCGCCCCGGGACTAGCGGGAGGGGGAAATGAGCAGTTCTTC	CASSSAPGLAGGGNEQFF
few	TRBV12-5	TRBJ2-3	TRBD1	TGTGCTAGTGGTTTGCCACCTGGACAGGGCTGGACAGATACGCAGTATTTT	CASGLPPGQGWTDTQYF
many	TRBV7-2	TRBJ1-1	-	TGTGCCAGCAGCCAGGGACAGAACACTGAAGCTTTCTTT	CASSQGQNTEAFF
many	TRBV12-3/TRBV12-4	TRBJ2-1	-	TGTGCCAGCAGGCCGGGAAAGGCAGGGGGGTGGTTCGAGCAGTTCTTC	CASRPGKAGGWFEQFF
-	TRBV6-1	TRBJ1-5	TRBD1	TGTGCCAGCAGTACAGGGGGCAATCAGCCCCAGCATTTT	CASSTGGNQPQHF
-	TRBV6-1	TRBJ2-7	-	TGTGCCAGCAGTGAAGAGGCAGGGGTCTCCTACGAGCAGTACTTC	CASSEEAGVSYEQYF
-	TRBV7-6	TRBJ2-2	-	TGTGCTAGCAGCTTAGTAACTCCCGGGGAGCTGTTTTTT	CASSLVTPGELFF
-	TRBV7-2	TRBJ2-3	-	TGTGCCAGCAGCCAATCCGATGCCGATACGCAGTATTTT	CASSQSDADTQYF
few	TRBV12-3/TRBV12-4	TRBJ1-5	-	TGTGCCAGCAGCAAAGGGGGGCCTAGCAATCAGCCCCAGCATTTT	CASSKGGPSNQPQHF
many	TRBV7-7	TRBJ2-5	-	TGTGCTAGCAGCTTATACGGCGGCCAGGGAGAGACCCAGTACTTC	CASSLYGGQGETQYF
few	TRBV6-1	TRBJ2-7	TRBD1	TGTGCCAGCAGAACCGGGACAGTCCCCTTCCGGGAGCAGTACTTC	CASRTGTVPFREQYF
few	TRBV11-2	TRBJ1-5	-	TGTGCCAGCAGCCTCAGTTCTTTAAGCAATCAGCCCCAGCATTTT	CASSLSSLSNQPQHF